These 14 T cell receptor beta chains came from one sample sequenced in a study of blood T cell repertoires in COVID-19. Measured with immunoSEQ multiplex PCR; TCRdb has only the in-frame clones, and not every one. Seen here are under 300,000 clones, about 82% observed once, and the top ten hold approximately 13%. Sequences were obtained from peripheral blood. Every receptor here comes from a man at least 80 years old with acute or convalescent COVID-19.

The chain links TRBV6-5 to TRBJ1-3; D possibly corresponds to TRBD1 (6 bases). This CDR3 is 15 amino acids long. V gave up 6 bases and J gave up 0 bases, with 12 bases separating them. CDR1 and CDR2 from the germline V gene are MNHEY and SVGAGI. The CDR3 region is CASSDRRLSGNTIYF. The CDR3 DNA reads TGTGCCAGCAGCGACAGGCGCCTCTCTGGAAACACCATATATTTT.

The chain is built from TRBV4-2 and TRBJ2-1; D gene uncertain. In germline, CDR1 is LGHNA, CDR2 YNFKEQ. The CDR3 spans 14 residues. V lost 0 bases, J lost 9 bases, and 12 bases lay in between. CDR3 region: CASSQESRGSEQFF. For the CDR3, the DNA is TGTGCCAGCAGCCAAGAATCTAGAGGCAGTGAGCAGTTCTTC.

This chain connects TRBV24-1 to TRBJ2-7; TRBD1 matches at 8 bases. V shed 7 bases, J shed 1 base, and the junction held 5 bases outside the gene matches. Germline CDR1 KGHDR, CDR2 SFDVKD. The CDR3 covers 14 residues. The CDR3 is CATRAGQGSYEQYF. DNA for the CDR3: TGTGCCACCAGGGCAGGACAGGGTTCCTACGAGCAGTACTTC.

The chain joins TRBV6-5 to TRBJ1-3; TRBD1 matches 7 bases. From germline, CDR1 is MNHEY and CDR2 SVGAGI. The CDR3 has 15 residues. V dropped 6 bases and J dropped 0; count of bases not matched to a gene: 5. Here the CDR3 reads CASRGQPFSGNTIYF. CDR3 nucleotides: TGTGCCAGCAGGGGACAGCCGTTCTCTGGAAACACCATATATTTT.

V and J are TRBV27 and TRBJ1-6, with D maybe TRBD1 (6 bases). There are 16 residues in the CDR3. V lost 3 bases and J 7 bases, leaving 16 bases between the germline ends. Germline loops: CDR1 MNHEY, CDR2 SMNVEV (reference sequence). Written as DNA, the CDR3 is TGTGCCAGCAGTTTTTCGCTCCATACAGGGAATTCACCCCTCCACTTT. Its translation: CASSFSLHTGNSPLHF.

The chain joins TRBV5-1 to TRBJ2-1, with unresolved D. The V gene lost 5 bases and the J gene lost 0 bases, with 9 bases spanning the gap. This CDR3 has 14 amino acids. Germline-derived CDR1 and CDR2 are SGHRS and YFSETQ. The CDR3 loop reads CASRRGDSYNEQFF. CDR3 bases: TGCGCCAGCAGGAGAGGAGACTCCTACAATGAGCAGTTCTTC.

The gene calls are TRBV18 and TRBJ1-4; 7 bases map to TRBD1. With 6 bases clipped from V and 0 bases from J, the junction kept 7 bases outside the gene matches. From germline, CDR1 is KGHSH and CDR2 LQKENI. The CDR3 extends over 16 amino acids. The CDR3 spells CASSVDRASTNEKLFF. CDR3 DNA sequence: TGTGCCAGCTCGGTCGACAGGGCCTCAACTAATGAAAAACTGTTTTTT. Filled out from reference TRBV18 and TRBJ1-4, the complete variable domain reads NAGVMQNPRHLVRRRGQEARLRCSPMKGHSHVYWYRQLPEEGLKFMVYLQKENIIDESGMPKERFSAEFPKEGPSILRIQQVVRGDSAAYFCASSVDRASTNEKLFFGSGTQLSVL.

This clone was picked up one time. The genes are TRBV18 and TRBJ1-5, with 9 nucleotides matching TRBD1. This CDR3 contains 15 residues. V lost 6 bases to trimming and J lost 4 bases; unmatched junction nucleotides: 7. Germline lookup yields CDR1 KGHSH and CDR2 LQKENI. CDR3 nucleotides: TGTGCCAGCTCGCAGGACAGGGGTTTTAATCAGCCCCAGCATTTT. Protein sequence: CASSQDRGFNQPQHF.

This clone was detected many times. The chain links TRBV19 to TRBJ2-7, with TRBD2 matching over 9 bases. The CDR3 is made up of 18 amino acids. Trimming took 3 bases from V and 0 from J; bases not matched to a gene: 12. Germline V gene data show CDR1 as LNHDA and CDR2 as SQIVND (reference sequence). This chain's CDR3 is CASSIGAGGSINSYEQYF. Written as DNA, the CDR3 is TGTGCCAGTAGTATTGGGGCGGGAGGGTCAATCAACTCCTACGAGCAGTACTTC.

This clone showed up just a few times. The chain employs TRBV10-1 and TRBJ1-3, with D unclear. The CDR3 consists of 18 residues. Trimming left V 0 bases short and J 4 bases short, with 19 bases between. In germline, CDR1 is WNHNN, CDR2 SYGVQD (reference sequence). This CDR3 is CASSESKRDPSRGNTIYF. DNA of the CDR3: TGCGCCAGCAGTGAGTCGAAGCGAGACCCTTCTCGCGGAAACACCATATATTTT.

This chain links TRBV10-1 with TRBJ2-3; TRBD2 aligns across 7 bases. V shed 5 bases and J 0 bases; nucleotides not matched to a gene: 5. The germline CDR1 and CDR2 sequences are WNHNN and SYGVQD (reference sequence). The CDR3 is 15 amino acids. The CDR3 is CASSRTSSSTDTQYF. The DNA for the CDR3 is TGCGCCAGCAGTCGGACTAGTTCTAGCACAGATACGCAGTATTTT.

J is TRBJ2-2 and V is TRBV7-2; maybe TRBD1 (6 bases). CDR3 length: 13 residues. CDR1 is SGHTA and CDR2 is FQGNSA in the germline V gene. V lost 5 bases and J 7 bases, leaving 11 bases between the germline ends. The CDR3 protein is CASSHREGGELFF. Written as DNA, the CDR3 is TGTGCCAGCAGCCACAGGGAAGGCGGGGAGCTGTTTTTT.

The rearrangement uses TRBV18 and TRBJ1-2; 8 bases map to TRBD1. The CDR3 has 15 amino acids. Germline V gives CDR1 KGHSH, CDR2 LQKENI. Trimming at V came to 3 bases and at J to 3 bases, leaving 6 bases not matched to a gene. The CDR3 bases are TGTGCCAGCTCACCCCTGGACAGGGTTGACTATGGCTACACCTTC. This sequence encodes CASSPLDRVDYGYTF.

The CDR3 nucleotides read TGTGCCAGCAGCCAATTAGCGGGAGGGCTCACCCCGGAGCAGTTCTTC. It codes for CASSQLAGGLTPEQFF. This chain joins TRBV7-9 and TRBJ2-1, with 11 bases that match TRBD2. The CDR3 sequence is 16 residues long. The V and J ends lost 5 bases and 10 bases, in that order; junction bases with no gene match: 13. Germline V gene lookup returns CDR1 SEHNR and CDR2 FQNEAQ (reference sequence).